The 9 T cell receptor beta chains given below trace back to one sample, sequenced in a study of brain T cells in children with intractable seizures. Using immunoSEQ multiplex PCR, the repertoire was profiled, and TCRdb retains in-frame clones only, with some absent. Of some 76,000 clones in the sample, approximately 94% are singletons; the top ten hold approximately 1.5%. The sample was peripheral blood, taken at surgery. These receptors all stem from a boy under three years old with tuberous sclerosis and intractable seizures.

The chain uses TRBV27 and TRBJ2-3, with D possibly TRBD2 on 6 matching bases. Germline V CDR1 and CDR2: MNHEY, SMNVEV (reference sequence). Trimming removed 8 bases at V and 0 bases at J, with 15 bases between. This CDR3 spans 15 amino acids. CDR3 protein: CASGAPGTSTDTQYF. DNA for the CDR3: TGTGCCAGCGGCGCACCCGGGACTAGCACAGATACGCAGTATTTT.

This rearrangement joins TRBV6-1 to TRBJ1-2, with unresolved D. The V end lost 1 base, the J end lost 2 bases, and 14 bases lay between the germline ends. Looked up from germline, CDR1 is MNHNS and CDR2 is SASEGT. This CDR3 region has 16 residues. CDR3 sequence (DNA): TGTGCCAGCAGTGAAGGCGGGAGAATAAAGAACTATGGCTACACCTTC. Protein sequence: CASSEGGRIKNYGYTF.

The chain is built from TRBV3-1 (or the pseudogene TRBV3-2) and TRBJ2-1; D remains ambiguous. Trimming shortened V by 4 bases and J by 8 bases, and 15 bases separated the two germline ends. Germline CDR1 is LGHDT and CDR2 is YNNKEL (reference sequence). CDR3 size: 14 residues. The CDR3 DNA reads TGTGCCAGCAGCCCCGGGCCCACCGGAGATGAGCAGTTCTTC. Its translation is CASSPGPTGDEQFF.

CDR3 sequence: CASSHRTGALGEQFF. As DNA, the CDR3 is TGTGCCAGCAGCCATAGGACAGGGGCATTGGGTGAGCAGTTCTTC. The rearrangement uses TRBV3-1 (or the pseudogene TRBV3-2) and TRBJ2-1; 9 positions match TRBD1. The V segment lost 3 bases and the J segment 9 bases; nucleotides outside the gene matches: 9. The V gene's germline CDR1 is LGHDT and CDR2 YNNKEL (reference sequence). The CDR3 consists of 15 residues.

This chain links TRBV2 with TRBJ2-7; 14 bases map to TRBD2. Germline lookup yields CDR1 SNHLY and CDR2 FYNNEI. After removal of 6 bases from V and 2 bases from J, the junction contained 3 bases not matched to a gene. The CDR3 length is 15 residues. The CDR3 sequence: CASRGLAGVPYEQYF. The CDR3 nucleotides read TGTGCCAGCAGGGGACTAGCGGGGGTTCCCTACGAGCAGTACTTC. Full variable domain (outside the CDR3, taken from reference TRBV2 and TRBJ2-7): EPEVTQTPSHQVTQMGQEVILRCVPISNHLYFYWYRQILGQKVEFLVSFYNNEISEKSEIFDDQFSVERPDGSNFTLKIRSTKLEDSAMYFCASRGLAGVPYEQYFGPGTRLTVT.

The chain employs TRBV28 and TRBJ2-1, with D possibly matching TRBD1 (6 bases). Between the trimmed V and J ends, which lost 3 bases and 9 bases, there was a span of 30 bases. Germline V gives CDR1 MDHEN, CDR2 SYDVKM. The CDR3 is 19 residues long. In nucleotides, the CDR3 is TGTGCCAGCAGTTTTATCCCCCAAACAGGGACATCCGTCCCTGGTGAGCAGTTCTTC. It translates to CASSFIPQTGTSVPGEQFF.

The chain is built from TRBV7-9 and TRBJ2-7; 9 bases are shared with TRBD1. This CDR3 has 16 residues. The germline V gene encodes CDR1 SEHNR and CDR2 FQNEAQ (reference sequence). J gave up 2 bases and V 5 bases, and 10 bases lay outside the gene matches. The CDR3 DNA reads TGTGCCAGCAGCATTATTGGGACAGGGAGTCCCTACGAGCAGTACTTC. Protein: CASSIIGTGSPYEQYF.

V usage is TRBV30 and J usage is TRBJ1-1; D is unresolved. The V end lost 3 bases, the J end lost 5 bases, and 19 bases lay between the germline ends. The germline gives CDR1 GTSNPN, CDR2 SVGIG (reference sequence). The CDR3 is 15 residues long. For the CDR3, the DNA is TGTGCCTGGAGCGGTACGAAGTATTCTTGGACTGAAGCTTTCTTT. Amino acid sequence: CAWSGTKYSWTEAFF.

The chain is built from TRBV13 and TRBJ2-7; 9 bases agree with TRBD1. The CDR3 runs 14 residues. Germline V gene lookup returns CDR1 PRHDT and CDR2 FYEKMQ (reference sequence). The ends lost 4 bases at V and 3 bases at J; junction bases unmatched: 4. CDR3 sequence: CASSSGQGNYEQYF. CDR3 nucleotides: TGTGCCAGCAGCTCGGGACAGGGCAACTACGAGCAGTACTTC. Full variable domain (remainder filled in from reference TRBV13 and TRBJ2-7): AAGVIQSPRHLIKEKRETATLKCYPIPRHDTVYWYQQGPGQDPQFLISFYEKMQSDKGSIPDRFSAQQFSDYHSELNMSSLELGDSALYFCASSSGQGNYEQYFGPGTRLTVT.